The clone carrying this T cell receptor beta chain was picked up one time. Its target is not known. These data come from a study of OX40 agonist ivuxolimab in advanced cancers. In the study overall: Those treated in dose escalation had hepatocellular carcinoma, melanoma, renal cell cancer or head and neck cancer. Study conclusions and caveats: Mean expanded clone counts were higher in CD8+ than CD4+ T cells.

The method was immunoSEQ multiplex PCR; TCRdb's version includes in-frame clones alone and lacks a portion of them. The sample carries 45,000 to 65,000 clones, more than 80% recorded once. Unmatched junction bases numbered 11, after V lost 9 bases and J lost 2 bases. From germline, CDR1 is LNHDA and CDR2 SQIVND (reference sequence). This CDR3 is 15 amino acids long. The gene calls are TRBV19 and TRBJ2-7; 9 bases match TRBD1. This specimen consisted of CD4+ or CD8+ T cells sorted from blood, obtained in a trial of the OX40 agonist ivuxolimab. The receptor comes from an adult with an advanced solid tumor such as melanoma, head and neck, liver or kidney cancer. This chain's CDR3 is CASRRRDRDTYEQYF. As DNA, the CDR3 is TGTGCCAGCCGTAGGAGGGACAGGGATACCTACGAGCAGTACTTC.